This T cell receptor (beta chain) was found in a study of blood T cell repertoires in COVID-19. Across the whole study: Acute-phase and convalescent COVID-19 samples originated in the United States, Italy and Spain. PBMCs, B-cell-depleted T cells, or T cells provided the cDNA or gDNA that made up the material.

V was clipped by 4 bases and J by 8 bases; unmatched bases: 2. Germline CDR1 reads SGHNT; CDR2 reads YENEEA. The CDR3 is made up of 12 amino acids. Methods used by the authors: Reference gene primer amplification gave estimated nucleated cell counts. Sequencing used immunoSEQ multiplex PCR; TCRdb keeps in-frame clones, though not all of them. For V, J and clone size, that table is used; D and trimming come from the DNA. The data show 270,000 or so clones, less than 90% seen once. Sample: peripheral blood. The TCR comes from a human donor in a cohort sampled during active COVID-19. This chain uses TRBV11-3 with TRBJ2-1; 7 positions agree with TRBD2. The CDR3 region has the DNA TGTGCCAGCAGCTACGCGGGGGATGAGCAGTTCTTC. This gives the protein CASSYAGDEQFF.